This is a list of T cell receptor beta chains from one sample in a study of cytomegalovirus exposure and HLA in healthy donors. Some clones are missing from TCRdb's copy, which holds only in-frame ones; the method was immunoSEQ multiplex PCR. The data contain some 160,000 clones, about four fifths of them singletons. The material sequenced was PBMCs. These receptors were taken from a woman between 40 and 55 years old in good health and CMV-seropositive. Both conserved end residues are part of each CDR3. A D gene is named only where the DNA matches it firmly. The listing skips clone size in some rows; elsewhere it reads once, few, many or a size class.

V	size	D	J	CDR3
TRBV4-2	NA	NA	TRBJ2-7	CASSQDEAKSYEQYF
TRBV2	NA	TRBD2	TRBJ2-2	CASSEGTSGYDGTGELFF
TRBV4-1	NA	TRBD2	TRBJ2-1	CASSPPWGGIGNEQFF
TRBV6-5	NA	NA	TRBJ1-4	CASSYSGVSNEKLFF
TRBV6-5	NA	NA	TRBJ1-1	CASSYDEGRRKTEAFF
TRBV15	few	NA	TRBJ2-5	CATSRDQTTQETQYF
TRBV27	NA	NA	TRBJ2-2	CASSVRGTGELFF
TRBV28	NA	NA	TRBJ1-2	CASSFPPAGYGYTF
TRBV30	NA	TRBD1	TRBJ1-4	CAWSVGQGGKLFF
TRBV10-2	NA	TRBD1	TRBJ2-6	CASSGTANSGANVLTF
TRBV6-6	NA	TRBD1	TRBJ1-4	CASRFPGGNEKLFF
TRBV29-1	NA	NA	TRBJ1-6	CSVRGNDNSPLHF
TRBV9	NA	TRBD2	TRBJ2-1	CASSVGLAGFSSYNEQFF
TRBV30	NA	TRBD2	TRBJ2-1	CAWEREGNNEQFF
TRBV2	NA	TRBD2	TRBJ2-1	CASNLEAGGSNEQFF
TRBV7-9	NA	TRBD1	TRBJ2-1	CASSLVRGSSYNEQFF
TRBV30	NA	NA	TRBJ2-3	CAWSVSRVTDTQYF
TRBV7-2	once	TRBD1	TRBJ2-5	CASSFQTSTGKTQYF
TRBV2	NA	NA	TRBJ2-7	CASSGLGHEQYF
TRBV30	once	NA	NA	CACKWSGTFYEQYF
TRBV6-5	few	TRBD1	TRBJ2-7	CASSPWTGPYEQYF
TRBV7-9	once	TRBD1	TRBJ2-6	CASSFTGTAFSGANVLTF
TRBV7-2	NA	NA	TRBJ2-5	CASSLGAEGTQYF
TRBV27	NA	NA	TRBJ1-2	CATLPRAGNYGYTF
TRBV2	NA	TRBD1	TRBJ2-3	CASTPRDRGLGDTQYF
TRBV14	NA	TRBD2	TRBJ2-7	CASKPGGNYEQYF
TRBV28	NA	NA	TRBJ1-1	CASSPIREDTEAFF
TRBV29-1	NA	NA	TRBJ2-3	CSVEDLAGMTDTQYF
TRBV5-1	NA	TRBD2	TRBJ2-3	CASSLELAASTDTQYF
TRBV7-2	NA	NA	TRBJ2-3	CASSRLSDTQYF
TRBV7-2	NA	NA	TRBJ1-5	CASSVPGNQPQHF
TRBV7-2	NA	TRBD2	TRBJ2-1	CASSSGLAGARLGYNEQFF
TRBV15	NA	TRBD2	TRBJ2-1	CATSKLAGSSYNEQFF
TRBV19	once	TRBD1	TRBJ1-5	CASSAGQGGQPQHF
TRBV7-3	NA	TRBD1	TRBJ2-3	CASSFDRGPFTQYF
TRBV5-8	NA	TRBD1	TRBJ2-5	CASSQGQGDRETQYF
TRBV13	NA	TRBD1	TRBJ2-5	CASSPRTGMKETQYF
TRBV9	NA	TRBD2	TRBJ2-3	CASSVEPQAGGDTDTQYF
TRBV28	NA	TRBD2	TRBJ2-3	CASSAGLVADTQYF
TRBV28	NA	TRBD1	TRBJ1-6	CASLPPAGQGTSPLHF
TRBV19	NA	NA	TRBJ1-6	CASSMAGVNSPLHF
TRBV5-1	NA	NA	TRBJ2-7	CASSLPSSSYEQYF
TRBV4-1	NA	NA	TRBJ2-2	CASSQAIPGGDRATGELFF
TRBV19	NA	TRBD2	TRBJ2-5	CASSHSGGPPETQYF
TRBV19	NA	NA	TRBJ1-2	CASKAGISGDYGYTF
TRBV27	NA	NA	TRBJ2-7	CASALGATFEQYF
TRBV9	NA	NA	TRBJ2-5	CASSSTGLRAETQYF
TRBV5-6	NA	TRBD1	TRBJ2-5	CASRNRDRVQETQYF
TRBV5-4	NA	NA	TRBJ2-3	CASSLIGGDTQYF
TRBV7-2	NA	NA	TRBJ1-4	CASSLGTVPQNEKLFF
TRBV7-3	NA	NA	TRBJ2-2	CASGRGRGELFF
TRBV5-6	many	NA	TRBJ1-3	CASSFQGSGNTIYF
TRBV7-2	NA	NA	TRBJ2-6	CASSSVSGANVLTF
TRBV5-4	NA	TRBD1	TRBJ2-7	CASSLAQGVRSYEQYF
TRBV11-2	few	NA	TRBJ2-3	CASSSSDTQYF
TRBV7-6	NA	TRBD1	TRBJ2-7	CASSFGTGVGYEQYF
TRBV6-5	NA	NA	TRBJ2-6	CASSQAGSGANVLTF